These 14 T cell receptor beta chains were all obtained from the same sample, sequenced in a study of blood T cell repertoires in COVID-19. Using immunoSEQ multiplex PCR, the repertoire was profiled, and TCRdb retains in-frame clones only, with some absent. The sample carries about 170,000 clones, more than 70% recorded once. Material: peripheral blood. Every receptor here comes from a man aged 50 to 60 with active or convalescent COVID-19.

CDR3 residues: CASSQVPSREVDTQYF. In DNA form, the CDR3 reads TGCGCCAGCAGCCAAGTCCCTAGCCGGGAGGTAGATACGCAGTATTTT. The chain has TRBV4-1 and TRBJ2-3; 7 positions match TRBD2. Per the germline V gene, CDR1 is MGHRA and CDR2 is YSYEKL. V dropped 1 base and J dropped 5; count of bases not matched to a gene: 9. CDR3 length equals 16 residues.

The genes are TRBV2 and TRBJ1-2; 7 bases map to TRBD1. CDR3 length: 12 amino acids. Germline lookup yields CDR1 SNHLY and CDR2 FYNNEI. Trimming took 8 bases from V and 10 from J; bases not matched to a gene: 10. For the CDR3, the DNA is TGTGCCAGCGTGAGGGGGCCCCAGGCCTACACCTTC. It is translated as CASVRGPQAYTF.

This sequence joins TRBV7-2 and TRBJ2-5, with a weak D call TRBD1 (6 bases). Trimming left V 1 base short and J 9 bases short, with 15 bases between. The CDR3 length is 14 residues. Germline values: CDR1 SGHTA, CDR2 FQGNSA. The CDR3 protein is CASSLESRGSAQYF. The CDR3 region has the DNA TGTGCCAGCAGCTTAGAGTCCAGGGGATCGGCCCAGTACTTC.

This clone was counted once. This sequence joins TRBV7-9 and TRBJ2-3; 11 bases line up with TRBD2. The CDR3 has 16 amino acids. The germline V gene encodes CDR1 SEHNR and CDR2 FQNEAQ (reference sequence). J gave up 3 bases and V 5 bases, and 7 bases lay outside the gene matches. CDR3 DNA: TGTGCCAGCAGCGCCACACTAGCGGGAGTGACAGATACGCAGTATTTT. Translation: CASSATLAGVTDTQYF.

This clone was seen only a few times. The chain is built from TRBV7-3 and TRBJ2-1; 15 nucleotides align to TRBD2. This CDR3 contains 14 residues. Germline CDR1 SGHTA, CDR2 FQGTGA. With V trimmed by 3 bases and J by 10 bases, 1 base remained unmatched. The CDR3 DNA sequence: TGTGCCAGCAGCTTGGGACTAGCGGGAGGAGAGCAGTTCTTC. It yields the protein CASSLGLAGGEQFF. Combining the CDR3 with reference TRBV7-3 and TRBJ2-1 gives the whole variable domain GAGVSQTPSNKVTEKGKYVELRCDPISGHTALYWYRQSLGQGPEFLIYFQGTGAADDSGLPNDRFFAVRPEGSVSTLKIQRTERGDSAVYLCASSLGLAGGEQFFGPGTRLTVL.

The chain couples TRBV5-4 to TRBJ2-5; the match to TRBD1 covers 8 bases. This CDR3 spans 12 amino acids. The germline gives CDR1 SGHNT, CDR2 YYREEE (reference sequence). Unmatched junction bases numbered 5, after V lost 9 bases and J lost 4 bases. The chain's CDR3 is CATRGRGETQYF. The CDR3 DNA follows: TGTGCCACCAGGGGGCGCGGAGAGACCCAGTACTTC.

The V gene is TRBV29-1, the J gene TRBJ2-7; D possibly corresponds to TRBD1 (5 bases). V was cut by 4 bases and J by 3 bases, with 10 bases left in between. Germline V gene lookup returns CDR1 SQVTM and CDR2 ANQGSEA. The CDR3 is 12 residues long. The CDR3: CSVGVGDYEQYF. The CDR3 DNA reads as TGCAGCGTTGGGGTAGGGGACTACGAGCAGTACTTC.

This chain connects TRBV19 to TRBJ1-4; weak D call: TRBD1 (5 bases). Per the germline V gene, CDR1 is LNHDA and CDR2 is SQIVND (reference sequence). The germline V and J ends were trimmed by 5 bases and 4 bases, with 8 bases remaining between them. The CDR3 is 13 amino acids. The CDR3, as DNA: TGTGCCAGTAGTCGGGGGGGTAATGAAAAACTGTTTTTT. It is translated as CASSRGGNEKLFF.

V is TRBV19 and J is TRBJ2-1, with a possible D match to TRBD2 (7 bases). There are 18 residues in the CDR3. CDR1 is LNHDA, CDR2 SQIVND, per germline (reference sequence). V shed 2 bases and J shed 8 bases, with 25 bases lying between them. This CDR3 reads CASSIRGSGASGGHEQFF. In DNA, the CDR3 is TGTGCCAGTAGTATAAGAGGGTCAGGGGCTTCGGGAGGTCATGAGCAGTTCTTC.

The chain uses TRBV18 and TRBJ2-5, with 10 positions matching TRBD2. The CDR3 is 15 residues long. The germline CDR1 and CDR2 sequences are KGHSH and LQKENI. Germline trimming cut 4 bases from V and 4 bases from J; bases unmatched to any gene: 6. CDR3 in amino acids: CASSQASGRGETQYF. CDR3 bases: TGTGCCAGCTCACAGGCTAGCGGGAGAGGAGAGACCCAGTACTTC.

This clone was seen only once. The V and J genes are TRBV30 and TRBJ2-7; 9 bases match TRBD2. Germline CDR1 reads GTSNPN; CDR2 reads SVGIG (reference sequence). The CDR3 consists of 13 residues. The trim removed 8 bases at V and 6 bases at J, leaving 11 bases unmatched. DNA for the CDR3: TGTGCCCAGAAGGGCGGGAGGGGGTCCGAGCAGTACTTC. It translates to CAQKGGRGSEQYF.

This chain connects TRBV6-5 to TRBJ1-5; 8 nucleotides line up with TRBD1. V was pared by 6 bases and J by 5 bases, with 3 bases of the junction left unmatched. This CDR3 contains 13 residues. From germline, CDR1 is MNHEY and CDR2 SVGAGI. CDR3 nucleotides: TGTGCCAGCAGCGCAGGGGGCTATCAGCCCCAGCATTTT. Amino acids: CASSAGGYQPQHF.

This chain links TRBV9 with TRBJ2-7; 10 nucleotides line up with TRBD2. Germline CDR1 reads SGDLS; CDR2 reads YYNGEE. With 3 bases clipped from V and 4 bases from J, the junction kept 4 bases outside the gene matches. This CDR3 has 14 residues. The CDR3 is CASSDSGRGYEQYF. The CDR3 DNA is TGTGCCAGCAGCGACAGCGGGAGGGGTTACGAGCAGTACTTC.

This rearrangement joins TRBV6-5 to TRBJ1-2; D remains ambiguous. Trimming took 6 bases from V and 2 from J, leaving 7 bases between them. Germline V CDR1 and CDR2: MNHEY, SVGAGI. The CDR3 runs to 12 residues. CDR3 protein: CASRRGNYGYTF. CDR3 DNA sequence: TGTGCCAGCAGACGGGGAAACTATGGCTACACCTTC.